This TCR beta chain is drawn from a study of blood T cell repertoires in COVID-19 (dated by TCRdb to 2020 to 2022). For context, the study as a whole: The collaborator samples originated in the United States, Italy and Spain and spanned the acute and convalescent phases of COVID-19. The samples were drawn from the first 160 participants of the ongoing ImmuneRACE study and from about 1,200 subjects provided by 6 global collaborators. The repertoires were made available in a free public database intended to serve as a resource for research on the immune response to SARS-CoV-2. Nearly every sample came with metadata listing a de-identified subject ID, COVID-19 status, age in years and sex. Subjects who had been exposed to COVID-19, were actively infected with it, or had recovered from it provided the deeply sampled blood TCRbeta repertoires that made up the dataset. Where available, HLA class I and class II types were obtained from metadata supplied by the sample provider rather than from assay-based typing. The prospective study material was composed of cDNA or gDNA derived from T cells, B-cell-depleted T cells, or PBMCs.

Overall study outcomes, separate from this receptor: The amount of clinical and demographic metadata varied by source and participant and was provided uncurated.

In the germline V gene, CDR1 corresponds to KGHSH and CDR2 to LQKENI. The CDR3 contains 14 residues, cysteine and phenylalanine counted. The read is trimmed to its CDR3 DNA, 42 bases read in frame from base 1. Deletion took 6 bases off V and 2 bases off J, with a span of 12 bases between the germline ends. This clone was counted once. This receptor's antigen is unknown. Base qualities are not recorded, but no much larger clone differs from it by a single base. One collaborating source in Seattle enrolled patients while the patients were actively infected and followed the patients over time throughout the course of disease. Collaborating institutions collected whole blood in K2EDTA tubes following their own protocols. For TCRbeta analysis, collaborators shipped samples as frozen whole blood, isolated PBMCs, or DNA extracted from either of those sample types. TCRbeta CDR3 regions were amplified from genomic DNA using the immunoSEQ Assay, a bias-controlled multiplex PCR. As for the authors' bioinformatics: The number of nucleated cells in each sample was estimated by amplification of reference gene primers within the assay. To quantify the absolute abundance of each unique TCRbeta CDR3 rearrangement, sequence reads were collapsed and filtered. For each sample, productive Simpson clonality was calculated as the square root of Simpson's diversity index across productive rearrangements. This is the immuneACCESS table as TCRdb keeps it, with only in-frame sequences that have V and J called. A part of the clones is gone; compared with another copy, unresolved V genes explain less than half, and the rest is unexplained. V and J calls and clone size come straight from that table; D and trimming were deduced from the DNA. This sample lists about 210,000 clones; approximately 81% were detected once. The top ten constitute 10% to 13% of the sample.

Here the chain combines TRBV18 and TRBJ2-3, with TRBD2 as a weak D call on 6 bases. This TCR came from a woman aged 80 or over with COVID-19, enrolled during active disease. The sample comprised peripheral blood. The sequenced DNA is TGTGCCAGCTCCCTGGGGGGAAACACAGATACGCAGTATTTT. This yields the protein CASSLGGNTDTQYF.